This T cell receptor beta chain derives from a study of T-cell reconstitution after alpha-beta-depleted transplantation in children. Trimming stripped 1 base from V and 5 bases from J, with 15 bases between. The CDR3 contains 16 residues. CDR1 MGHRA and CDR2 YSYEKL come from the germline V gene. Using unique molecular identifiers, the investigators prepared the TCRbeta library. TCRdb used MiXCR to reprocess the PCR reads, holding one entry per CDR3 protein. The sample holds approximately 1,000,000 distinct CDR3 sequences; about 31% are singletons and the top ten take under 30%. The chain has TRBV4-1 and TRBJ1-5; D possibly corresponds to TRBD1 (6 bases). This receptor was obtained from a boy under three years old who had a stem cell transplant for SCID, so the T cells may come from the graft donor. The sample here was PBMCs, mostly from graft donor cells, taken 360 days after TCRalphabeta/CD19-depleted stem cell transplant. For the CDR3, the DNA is TGCGCCAGCAGCCAAGGGGGGAACAGGGTGGATCAGCCCCAGCATTTT. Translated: CASSQGGNRVDQPQHF.